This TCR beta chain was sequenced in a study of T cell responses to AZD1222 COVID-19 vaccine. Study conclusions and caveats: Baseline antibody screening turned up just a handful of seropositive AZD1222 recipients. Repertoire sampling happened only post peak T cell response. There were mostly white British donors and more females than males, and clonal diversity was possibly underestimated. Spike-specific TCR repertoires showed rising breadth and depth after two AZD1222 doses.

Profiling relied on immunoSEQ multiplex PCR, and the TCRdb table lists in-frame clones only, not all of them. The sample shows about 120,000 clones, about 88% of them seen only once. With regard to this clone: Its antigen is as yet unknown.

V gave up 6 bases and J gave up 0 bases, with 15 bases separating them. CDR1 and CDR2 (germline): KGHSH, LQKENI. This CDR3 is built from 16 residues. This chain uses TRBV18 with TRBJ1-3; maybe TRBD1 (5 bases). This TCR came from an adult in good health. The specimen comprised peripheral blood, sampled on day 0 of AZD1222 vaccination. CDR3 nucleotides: TGTGCCAGCTCTCAGAATCCGACAGTCTCTGGAAACACCATATATTTT. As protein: CASSQNPTVSGNTIYF. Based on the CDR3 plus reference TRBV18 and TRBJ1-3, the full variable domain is NAGVMQNPRHLVRRRGQEARLRCSPMKGHSHVYWYRQLPEEGLKFMVYLQKENIIDESGMPKERFSAEFPKEGPSILRIQQVVRGDSAAYFCASSQNPTVSGNTIYFGEGSWLTVV.